This T cell receptor (beta chain) was sequenced in a study of early T cells in non-severe SARS-CoV-2 infection. About the research overall: Investigators sequenced bulk RNA drawn from unsorted whole blood, and chains remained unpaired. The study's findings and limits: VDJdb matches were skewed toward anti-spike CD8 T cell responses.

As for this clonotype: Antigen specificity is unknown.

Germline V gene sequence: CDR1 DFQATT, CDR2 SNEGSKA (reference sequence). With V trimmed by 5 bases and J by 3 bases, 6 bases remained unmatched. The CDR3 totals 14 residues. TCRdb re-called the 5' RACE reads through MiXCR, storing one row per CDR3 protein. Found here are around 80,000 distinct CDR3 sequences, 10% of them singletons; the top ten hold 7% to 9%. Sequencing used whole blood, obtained at baseline. The clonotype comes from an adult who was a healthcare worker with PCR-confirmed SARS-CoV-2 infection or an uninfected control (not recorded which). The gene calls are TRBV20-1 and TRBJ2-1; 8 bases are shared with TRBD2. The CDR3 region has the DNA TGCAGTGCTCGAAGCGGGAGCGTCTACAATGAGCAGTTCTTC. Residues: CSARSGSVYNEQFF.